What follows describes a single T cell receptor beta chain. Its antigen is still unknown. This CDR3 comprises 14 residues. Germline-derived CDR1 and CDR2 are SGHVS and FQNEAQ. The junction had 6 bases not matched to a gene; V was cut back by 7 bases and J by 4 bases. This specimen belongs to a study of shared clonotypes between healthy human individuals. Study-wide results and limits: Clonotype sharing among the donors was expected to vary with sequencing depth.

The authors split each subset's genomic DNA evenly across several immunoSEQ plates. Method: immunoSEQ multiplex PCR; TCRdb's copy keeps in-frame clones and lacks some. In the table there are about 2 million clones, approximately 95% of which are singletons. Naive CD8 populations comprised CD45RO-negative cells positively selected for CCR7, excluding terminally differentiated effector memory CD45RA+ cells. The material sequenced was naive CD8+ T cells sorted from blood. J is TRBJ2-2 and V is TRBV7-8; 7 positions agree with TRBD1. This receptor was taken from a man aged 18-30 years in good health. CDR3 DNA sequence: TGTGCCAGCATCGACTACAGGGGCACCGGGGAGCTGTTTTTT. It encodes CASIDYRGTGELFF. The full variable domain, its missing parts supplied by reference TRBV7-8 and TRBJ2-2, is GAGVSQSPRYKVAKRGQDVALRCDPISGHVSLFWYQQALGQGPEFLTYFQNEAQLDKSGLPSDRFFAERPEGSVSTLKIQRTQQEDSAVYLCASIDYRGTGELFFGEGSRLTVL.